A selection of T cell receptor beta chains follows, all from one sample in a study of response to subunit inactivated influenza vaccine. MiXCR was run by TCRdb on the RT-PCR reads, yielding one entry per CDR3 protein. Of hundreds of thousands of distinct CDR3 sequences in the sample, roughly 10% were seen once. The sample was also reused in another study, on T cells expressing NK-cell markers.

The sequencing here drew on PBMCs from blood, taken on the day of vaccination. These receptors were obtained from a man aged 50 to 60 who received an inactivated influenza vaccine. Each CDR3 is given with its conserved first and last residue. A D gene is named only where the DNA matches it firmly. Clone size, where shown, is once, few, many, or a class for clones that have expanded.

19 many TRBJ2-4 TRBV15 - CATSRGSLRTVVAKNIQYF TGTGCCACCAGCAGAGGATCACTCCGGACAGTAGTAGCCAAAAACATTCAGTACTTC
10 - TRBJ2-5 TRBV7-2 - CASSEGTAYF TGTGCCAGCAGCGAAGGGACGGCGTACTTC
14 - TRBJ2-7 TRBV28 - CASSLSRGLLEQYF TGTGCCAGCAGTTTATCCCGTGGTTTGCTCGAGCAGTACTTC
15 - TRBJ1-6 TRBV7-9 - CASSLWAGHNSPLHF TGTGCCAGCAGCTTATGGGCAGGGCACAATTCACCCCTCCACTTT
16 - TRBJ2-5 TRBV11-2 TRBD1 CASSLIPGTGQETQYF TGTGCCAGCAGCTTGATCCCGGGGACAGGGCAAGAGACCCAGTACTTC
12 many TRBJ1-1 TRBV20-1 - CSASRGNTEAFF TGCAGTGCTAGTAGGGGCAACACTGAAGCTTTCTTT
12 many TRBJ2-1 TRBV7-9 - CASSLGRDEQFF TGTGCCAGCTCACTTGGGCGGGATGAGCAGTTCTTC
15 many TRBJ2-5 TRBV9 TRBD1 CASSVDGTGKETQYF TGTGCCAGCAGCGTAGATGGGACAGGCAAGGAGACCCAGTACTTC
15 few TRBJ2-7 TRBV3-1 TRBD2 CASSKHPGTTYEQYF TGTGCCAGCAGCAAACATCCCGGGACTACCTACGAGCAGTACTTC
13 few TRBJ2-1 TRBV27 TRBD1 CASSFLGGDEQFF TGTGCCAGCAGTTTCCTAGGGGGCGATGAGCAGTTCTTC
14 many TRBJ2-1 TRBV20-1 - CSARTGGGYNEQFF TGCAGTGCTAGAACGGGGGGCGGCTACAATGAGCAGTTCTTC
14 - TRBJ1-1 TRBV12-3/TRBV12-4 TRBD1 CASSLGEGAFEAFF TGTGCCAGCAGCCTGGGAGAGGGGGCATTTGAAGCTTTCTTT
15 few TRBJ2-1 TRBV7-9 - CASSPLFGGAYEQFF TGTGCCAGCAGCCCCCTTTTTGGGGGGGCCTATGAGCAGTTCTTC
17 few TRBJ2-3 TRBV6-2/TRBV6-3 - CASSRPSVILGTDTQYF TGTGCCAGCAGTCGCCCCAGTGTGATATTGGGGACAGATACGCAGTATTTT
15 many TRBJ2-3 TRBV24-1 - CATSDSSVYTDTQYF TGTGCCACCAGTGATTCCTCGGTTTACACAGATACGCAGTATTTT
17 - TRBJ1-4 TRBV3-1 - CASSQDFRPATNEKLFF TGTGCCAGCAGCCAAGATTTTAGGCCAGCAACTAATGAAAAACTGTTTTTT
16 few TRBJ2-7 TRBV12-3/TRBV12-4 TRBD2 CASSFAGTSGRGEQYF TGTGCCAGCAGTTTCGCCGGGACTAGCGGGAGGGGGGAGCAGTACTTC
17 few TRBJ2-1 TRBV4-2 - CASSQESSPSSYNEQFF TGTGCCAGCAGCCAAGAGTCCTCCCCGAGCTCCTACAATGAGCAGTTCTTC
14 - TRBJ2-5 TRBV5-1 - CASSLAPRQETQYF TGCGCCAGCAGCTTGGCCCCAAGGCAAGAGACCCAGTACTTC
19 few TRBJ2-4 TRBV28 - CASSPPGHPRLLAKNIQYF TGTGCCAGCAGTCCTCCGGGACACCCTCGACTCTTAGCCAAAAACATTCAGTACTTC
12 many TRBJ2-7 TRBV7-2 - CASSSRGYEQYF TGTGCCAGCAGTTCCAGGGGTTACGAGCAGTACTTC
16 - TRBJ2-3 TRBV6-1 TRBD1 CASRGRGRGGEDTQYF TGTGCCAGCAGGGGGCGTGGGAGAGGGGGCGAAGATACGCAGTATTTT
18 many TRBJ2-5 TRBV25-1 TRBD1 CASSEWPGQQTSQETQYF TGTGCCAGCAGTGAATGGCCGGGACAGCAGACTTCCCAAGAGACCCAGTACTTC
15 - TRBJ2-5 TRBV18 - CASSPDTTYQETQYF TGTGCCAGCTCACCAGATACCACCTACCAAGAGACCCAGTACTTC
15 many TRBJ2-1 TRBV7-2 TRBD1 CASSLARTGYNEQFF TGTGCCAGCAGCTTAGCCAGGACAGGGTACAATGAGCAGTTCTTC
14 many TRBJ2-5 TRBV20-1 - CSARVRVMQETQYF TGCAGTGCTAGAGTCCGGGTTATGCAAGAGACCCAGTACTTC
15 many TRBJ2-7 TRBV3-1 - CASSQGGPLVYEQYF TGTGCCAGCAGCCAAGGGGGGCCTTTAGTCTACGAGCAGTACTTC